This T cell receptor (beta chain) was found in a study of cytomegalovirus exposure and HLA in healthy donors. The wider study: Assignment to the Caucasian-associated ancestry cluster applied to around 82% of the approximately 400 genotyped donors.

The CDR3 sequence is 15 residues long. CDR1 is MNHNY, CDR2 SVGAGI, per germline (reference sequence). V was cut by 5 bases and J by 7 bases, with 18 bases left in between. Notes on this clone: Antigen specificity is unknown.

The PCR ran on 60 Vbeta and 13 Jbeta primers. Sequencing used immunoSEQ multiplex PCR; TCRdb keeps in-frame clones, though not all of them. The sample holds roughly 180,000 clones; 76% are singletons and the top ten take roughly 0.76%. Samples came from healthy bone marrow donors. Study findings and constraints: When analyzed later, a missense DCLRE1C variant was found to be linked to TCR beta V- and J-gene trimming.

This clonotype originated in a female donor in good health and CMV-seronegative. The sample comprised PBMCs. The chain combines TRBV6-6 with TRBJ2-1, with D possibly being TRBD2 (6 bases). The CDR3 spells CASSDLESGRNEQFF. The CDR3 region has the DNA TGTGCCAGCAGTGATCTCGAGAGCGGGCGGAATGAGCAGTTCTTC.